The clone carrying this T cell receptor beta chain was recorded a few times. This record comes from a study of blood T cells in healthy people across ages. With a J-beta primer mix and a sample-barcoded 5' primer, a second PCR ran about 6 to 11 cycles. TCRdb re-called the 5' RACE reads through MiXCR, storing one row per CDR3 protein. The sample yields about 1,500,000 distinct CDR3 sequences, approximately 42% seen once. The people who gave samples were healthy Caucasians from Russia, aged roughly 6 to 90. Extractions gave at least 5 micrograms of total RNA per sample. The germline CDR1 and CDR2 sequences are SGHTA and FQGNSA. V dropped 5 bases and J dropped 2 bases, with 17 bases sitting between them. There are 16 residues in the CDR3.

The TCR originated in a woman under 30 in good health. The chain joins TRBV7-2 to TRBJ2-3; D might be TRBD2 (5 bases). Sequenced input: blood. CDR3 amino acids: CASSTVAPSVTDTQYF. For the CDR3, the DNA is TGTGCCAGCAGCACAGTAGCGCCTTCAGTCACAGATACGCAGTATTTT.